These T cell receptor beta chains were read from a single sample in a study of regulatory T cells in long-lasting Graves disease. TCRdb re-called the multiplex PCR reads with MiXCR, one entry per CDR3 protein. This table has about 540,000 distinct CDR3 sequences, around an eighth appearing once. The data were also submitted as part of a second study, on T cells in Graves' hyperthyroidism and ophthalmopathy.

The starting material was peripheral blood mononuclear cells (PBMCs), obtained at new diagnosis, from a patient treated with antithyroid drugs. All receptors come from a young man with Graves disease. Both conserved end residues are part of each CDR3. Each record gives: V gene, J gene, clone size, D gene, CDR3 protein, CDR3 DNA. D genes are given only for firm matches. Where a row states a size, it is once, few, many or the class of an expanded clone; other rows omit it.

v_gene: TRBV7-2
j_gene: TRBJ1-2
abundance: many
d_gene: -
CDR3aa: CASTLQGKGYTF
CDR3nt: TGTGCCAGCACCCTCCAGGGGAAAGGCTACACCTTC

v_gene: TRBV29-1
j_gene: TRBJ1-1
abundance: many
d_gene: -
CDR3aa: CSAQASVVAEAFF
CDR3nt: TGCAGCGCCCAAGCCTCGGTGGTCGCTGAAGCTTTCTTT

v_gene: TRBV30
j_gene: TRBJ2-1
abundance: few
d_gene: -
CDR3aa: CAWSGLEMASYNEQFF
CDR3nt: TGTGCCTGGAGTGGCCTAGAGATGGCCTCCTACAATGAGCAGTTCTTC

v_gene: TRBV14
j_gene: TRBJ1-1
abundance: many
d_gene: -
CDR3aa: CASSLRPSIGTEAFF
CDR3nt: TGTGCCAGCAGCTTAAGACCGAGTATCGGCACTGAAGCTTTCTTT

v_gene: TRBV27
j_gene: TRBJ1-2
abundance: many
d_gene: TRBD1
CDR3aa: CASSPTGGVEGYTF
CDR3nt: TGTGCCAGCAGTCCGACAGGGGGTGTAGAAGGCTACACCTTC

v_gene: TRBV5-8
j_gene: TRBJ1-1
abundance: -
d_gene: TRBD1
CDR3aa: CASSLVRGSMNTEAFF
CDR3nt: TGTGCCAGCAGCTTGGTCAGGGGGAGCATGAACACTGAAGCTTTCTTT

v_gene: TRBV5-5
j_gene: TRBJ2-7
abundance: many
d_gene: -
CDR3aa: CASSLPQTYEQYF
CDR3nt: TGTGCCAGCAGCTTGCCCCAAACCTACGAGCAGTACTTC

v_gene: TRBV24-1
j_gene: TRBJ2-1
abundance: -
d_gene: -
CDR3aa: CATSDPHSDKRDEQFF
CDR3nt: TGTGCCACCAGTGATCCCCACAGCGACAAGAGGGATGAGCAGTTCTTC

v_gene: TRBV6-1
j_gene: TRBJ1-1
abundance: many
d_gene: -
CDR3aa: CASRLTVLGTEAFF
CDR3nt: TGTGCCAGCAGATTGACAGTCTTGGGAACTGAAGCTTTCTTT

v_gene: TRBV10-2
j_gene: TRBJ1-3
abundance: -
d_gene: -
CDR3aa: CASSVPEGTSGNTIYF
CDR3nt: TGCGCCAGCAGTGTCCCAGAGGGGACATCTGGAAACACCATATATTTT

v_gene: TRBV5-6
j_gene: TRBJ2-2
abundance: -
d_gene: -
CDR3aa: CASSSEVQGLVAGELFF
CDR3nt: TGTGCCAGCAGCTCGGAGGTACAGGGTTTGGTCGCCGGGGAGCTGTTTTTT

v_gene: TRBV12-3/TRBV12-4
j_gene: TRBJ2-7
abundance: -
d_gene: TRBD2
CDR3aa: CASSPYAGDPNYEQYF
CDR3nt: TGTGCCAGCAGCCCCTATGCGGGAGACCCTAACTACGAGCAGTACTTC

v_gene: TRBV2
j_gene: TRBJ1-3
abundance: many
d_gene: -
CDR3aa: CASSQTGNSGNTIYF
CDR3nt: TGTGCCAGCAGCCAGACGGGAAACTCTGGAAACACCATATATTTT

v_gene: TRBV29-1
j_gene: TRBJ1-2
abundance: few
d_gene: TRBD1
CDR3aa: CSVRTGANYGYTF
CDR3nt: TGCAGCGTTAGGACAGGGGCTAACTATGGCTACACCTTC

v_gene: TRBV12-3/TRBV12-4
j_gene: TRBJ2-2
abundance: -
d_gene: -
CDR3aa: CAQQPLVVPGELFF
CDR3nt: TGTGCCCAACAACCTTTAGTGGTGCCCGGGGAGCTGTTTTTT

v_gene: TRBV7-9
j_gene: TRBJ2-1
abundance: many
d_gene: -
CDR3aa: CASSLPGDPYNEQFF
CDR3nt: TGTGCCAGCAGCTTACCGGGGGACCCCTACAATGAGCAGTTCTTC

v_gene: TRBV5-6
j_gene: TRBJ2-7
abundance: few
d_gene: -
CDR3aa: CASSLTPDWKNLYEQYF
CDR3nt: TGTGCCAGCAGCTTGACCCCTGACTGGAAGAATCTCTACGAGCAGTACTTC

v_gene: TRBV2
j_gene: TRBJ1-5
abundance: many
d_gene: -
CDR3aa: CASSEDGISNQPQHF
CDR3nt: TGTGCCAGCAGTGAAGACGGGATTAGCAATCAGCCCCAGCATTTT